These 22 T cell receptor beta chains were all obtained from the same sample, sequenced in a study of T cell responses to AZD1222 COVID-19 vaccine. Sequenced by immunoSEQ multiplex PCR; TCRdb stores in-frame clones only, minus some. The data contain roughly 150,000 clones, 92% of them seen just once; the ten biggest clones take up over 1.5%. This material consisted of peripheral blood, taken on day 0 of AZD1222 vaccination. These receptors all stem from an adult in good health.

The chain carries TRBV10-3 and TRBJ2-1, with D tentatively TRBD2 (7 bases). Germline CDR1 ENHRY, CDR2 SYGVKD. The CDR3 totals 17 residues. Trimming pared 3 bases from V and 2 bases from J, leaving 17 bases between. This chain's CDR3 is CAISESWGGPPYNEQFF. Here the CDR3 DNA reads TGTGCCATCAGTGAATCATGGGGGGGCCCTCCCTACAATGAGCAGTTCTTC.

The chain is built from TRBV30 and TRBJ2-1, with 11 bases lining up with TRBD2. Germline values: CDR1 GTSNPN, CDR2 SVGIG (reference sequence). The V segment lost 2 bases and the J segment 4 bases; nucleotides outside the gene matches: 13. The CDR3 totals 18 residues. The chain's CDR3 is CAWSTGLAVGASYNEQFF. Written as DNA, the CDR3 is TGTGCCTGGAGTACGGGACTAGCGGTCGGAGCATCATACAATGAGCAGTTCTTC.

This clone was seen once. The chain carries TRBV7-8 and TRBJ1-5; D is unresolved. The V gene's germline CDR1 is SGHVS and CDR2 FQNEAQ. The V end lost 6 bases, the J end lost 4 bases, and 16 bases lay between the germline ends. This CDR3 is built from 15 residues. Here the CDR3 DNA reads TGTGCCAGCAGACCCTTTATCACGGGGAATCAGCCCCAGCATTTT. This translates into CASRPFITGNQPQHF.

V and J are TRBV7-9 and TRBJ2-5; possible D gene TRBD2, 5 bases. The CDR3 is 16 residues long. Trimming left V 5 bases short and J 5 bases short, with 21 bases between. CDR1 and CDR2 from the germline V gene are SEHNR and FQNEAQ (reference sequence). This CDR3 reads CASSRLIGVTSETQYF. Written as DNA, the CDR3 is TGTGCCAGCAGCAGGCTAATCGGGGTAACAAGCGAGACCCAGTACTTC.

This clone was observed once. The chain links TRBV30 to TRBJ2-4; 9 bases fit TRBD2. V lost 2 bases to trimming and J lost 0 bases; unmatched junction nucleotides: 14. The CDR3 is 19 amino acids. The germline V gene has CDR1 GTSNPN and CDR2 SVGIG (reference sequence). As DNA, the CDR3 is TGTGCCTGGAGTCCGCGACTAGCGGAGCAGAACCTAGCCAAAAACATTCAGTACTTC. It yields the protein CAWSPRLAEQNLAKNIQYF. Full variable domain (remainder filled in from reference TRBV30 and TRBJ2-4): SQTIHQWPATLVQPVGSPLSLECTVEGTSNPNLYWYRQAAGRGLQLLFYSVGIGQISSEVPQNLSASRPQDRQFILSSKKLLLSDSGFYLCAWSPRLAEQNLAKNIQYFGAGTRLSVL.

V gene TRBV6-5 combines with J gene TRBJ1-1, with 7 bases fitting TRBD1. V shed 6 bases, J shed 8 bases, and the junction held 3 bases outside the gene matches. This CDR3 is built from 11 residues. Germline V gene lookup returns CDR1 MNHEY and CDR2 SVGAGI. In nucleotides, the CDR3 is TGTGCCAGCAGATTGACAGGGGAAGCTTTCTTT. It codes for CASRLTGEAFF.

The rearrangement uses TRBV7-9 and TRBJ1-1, with D perhaps TRBD1 (5 bases). Looked up from germline, CDR1 is SEHNR and CDR2 is FQNEAQ (reference sequence). With 1 base removed from V and 8 bases from J, the gap between germline ends came to 5 bases. The CDR3 spans 11 residues. CDR3 residues: CASSLGQEAFF. The CDR3, as DNA: TGTGCCAGCAGCTTAGGACAGGAAGCTTTCTTT.

The CDR3 spells CASSYQDIQGTEAFF. For the CDR3, the DNA is TGTGCCAGCAGTTACCAAGACATCCAAGGGACTGAAGCTTTCTTT. This chain joins TRBV6-5 and TRBJ1-1, with no clear D. The V gene lost 2 bases and the J gene lost 5 bases, with 15 bases spanning the gap. Germline loops: CDR1 MNHEY, CDR2 SVGAGI. CDR3 length: 15 amino acids.

The chain combines TRBV5-1 with TRBJ2-7; the match to TRBD2 covers 7 bases. Trimming took 3 bases from V and 4 from J; bases not matched to a gene: 16. There are 17 residues in the CDR3. Germline V lookup: CDR1 SGHRS, CDR2 YFSETQ. The CDR3 DNA follows: TGCGCCAGCAGCTCCGGCAAGCGGGGAGTTCTTATATACGAGCAGTACTTC. Its protein product is CASSSGKRGVLIYEQYF.

The chain is built from TRBV6-6 and TRBJ1-4, with TRBD1 matching over 7 bases. V was clipped by 2 bases and J by 7 bases; unmatched bases: 7. Germline V gene data show CDR1 as MNHNY and CDR2 as SVGAGI (reference sequence). The CDR3 runs 15 residues. CDR3 sequence: CASSYIRGRGEKLFF. Here the CDR3 DNA reads TGTGCCAGCAGTTACATTAGGGGGCGCGGTGAAAAACTGTTTTTT.

The V call is TRBV7-2, the J call TRBJ2-5; D may be TRBD1 or TRBD2 (5 bases each). CDR1 SGHTA and CDR2 FQGNSA come from the germline V gene. V lost 2 bases to trimming and J lost 5 bases, with 18 bases between them. The CDR3 sequence is 16 residues long. As DNA, the CDR3 is TGTGCCAGCAGCTTAAGGGTGGTGGGACGGTTGGAGACCCAGTACTTC. As protein: CASSLRVVGRLETQYF.

V and J are TRBV11-3 and TRBJ2-1; 10 bases map to TRBD1. The CDR3 runs 15 residues. V gave up 3 bases and J gave up 5 bases; unmatched junction bases: 4. Looked up from germline, CDR1 is SGHNT and CDR2 is YENEEA. The CDR3, as DNA: TGTGCCAGCAGCTTCGCCGGGACAGGGGACAATGAGCAGTTCTTC. It codes for CASSFAGTGDNEQFF. The full variable domain, with the rest looked up from reference TRBV11-3 and TRBJ2-1, is EAGVVQSPRYKIIEKKQPVAFWCNPISGHNTLYWYLQNLGQGPELLIRYENEEAVDDSQLPKDRFSAERLKGVDSTLKIQPAELGDSAVYLCASSFAGTGDNEQFFGPGTRLTVL.

This chain joins TRBV6-2 or TRBV6-3 and TRBJ1-6; D uncertain. The CDR3 extends over 13 amino acids. Germline assignment: CDR1 MNHEY and CDR2 SVGEGT. Trimming cost V 2 bases and J 7 bases, with 6 bases left between them. CDR3 bases: TGTGCCAGCAGTTACCTCGGAAATTCACCCCTCCACTTT. Amino acid sequence: CASSYLGNSPLHF.

The chain joins TRBV6-5 to TRBJ1-1; 8 nucleotides agree with TRBD1. The CDR3 contains 14 residues. Germline V gene data show CDR1 as MNHEY and CDR2 as SVGAGI. Trimming removed 6 bases from V and 5 bases from J; junction bases left unmatched: 8. The CDR3 nucleotides read TGTGCCAGCAGCCCCGGCAGGGGGCGAACTGAAGCTTTCTTT. Encoded protein: CASSPGRGRTEAFF.

The rearrangement joins TRBV5-1 to TRBJ1-2, with TRBD1 identical over 7 bases. The junction had 4 bases not matched to a gene; V was cut back by 0 bases and J by 2 bases. Germline V gives CDR1 SGHRS, CDR2 YFSETQ. CDR3 length: 15 residues. The CDR3 loop reads CASSLEGRGNYGYTF. In nucleotides, the CDR3 is TGCGCCAGCAGCTTGGAGGGCAGGGGGAACTATGGCTACACCTTC.

This clone was counted only a few times. The J gene is TRBJ1-2, the V gene TRBV7-8; 7 bases map to TRBD1. Per the germline V gene, CDR1 is SGHVS and CDR2 is FQNEAQ. The CDR3 runs to 15 residues. With 4 bases clipped from V and 8 bases from J, the junction kept 13 bases outside the gene matches. CDR3: CASSSTQGRFRGYTF. DNA of the CDR3: TGTGCCAGCAGCTCGACACAGGGGCGGTTCCGGGGCTACACCTTC.

The chain combines TRBV18 with TRBJ1-1; D call uncertain. Germline V gene data show CDR1 as KGHSH and CDR2 as LQKENI. There are 12 residues in the CDR3. Trimming removed 3 bases from V and 2 bases from J, with 4 bases in between. The CDR3 sequence: CASSPINTEAFF. CDR3 bases: TGTGCCAGCTCACCGATTAACACTGAAGCTTTCTTT.

V gene TRBV7-2 combines with J gene TRBJ2-7, with 7 nucleotides matching TRBD1. The V gene's germline CDR1 is SGHTA and CDR2 FQGNSA. The CDR3 is made up of 14 amino acids. Germline trimming cut 5 bases from V and 7 bases from J; bases unmatched to any gene: 11. For the CDR3, the DNA is TGTGCCAGCAGCCGTGGGACAGCGAGGGTGGAGCAGTACTTC. This sequence encodes CASSRGTARVEQYF. Based on the CDR3 plus reference TRBV7-2 and TRBJ2-7, the full variable domain is GAGVSQSPSNKVTEKGKDVELRCDPISGHTALYWYRQSLGQGLEFLIYFQGNSAPDKSGLPSDRFSAERTGGSVSTLTIQRTQQEDSAVYLCASSRGTARVEQYFGPGTRLTVT.

This chain uses TRBV5-6 with TRBJ1-3; D not certain. The germline V gene has CDR1 SGHDT and CDR2 YYEEEE. Trimming removed 0 bases from V and 3 bases from J, with 7 bases in between. The CDR3 loop spans 14 amino acids. The CDR3 sequence: CASSLGGIGNTIYF. The CDR3 bases are TGTGCCAGCAGCTTGGGGGGTATTGGAAACACCATATATTTT.

This clone was seen once. This chain connects TRBV4-1 to TRBJ2-7; 9 bases align to TRBD1. V shed 4 bases and J 3 bases; nucleotides not matched to a gene: 4. Germline V gene data show CDR1 as MGHRA and CDR2 as YSYEKL. The CDR3 has 14 amino acids. CDR3 coding DNA: TGCGCCAGCAGCCCGGACAGGGGAGACTACGAGCAGTACTTC. Amino acid sequence: CASSPDRGDYEQYF.

The chain is built from TRBV7-2 and TRBJ2-7; D may be TRBD2 (6 bases). The CDR3 is 14 residues long. Trimming removed 4 bases from V and 2 bases from J, with 12 bases in between. Germline values: CDR1 SGHTA, CDR2 FQGNSA. CDR3: CASSSAGPPYEQYF. The CDR3 coding sequence is TGTGCCAGCAGCTCCGCGGGGCCACCCTACGAGCAGTACTTC.

The chain uses TRBV28 and TRBJ1-2; 10 nucleotides agree with TRBD1. Germline CDR1 reads MDHEN; CDR2 reads SYDVKM. CDR3 length equals 17 residues. V lost 7 bases to trimming and J lost 1 base; unmatched junction nucleotides: 12. DNA for the CDR3: TGTGCCAGCATCTTAACTAGGGACAGGGGAGTTAACTATGGCTACACCTTC. Translated, it gives CASILTRDRGVNYGYTF.